One sample yielded the 19 T cell receptor beta chains listed below, sequenced in a study of CD8+CD57+ T cells in acquired aplastic anemia. The authors sequenced patients whose flow cytometry had shown CD8+CD57+ cell expansion. Genomic DNA, serving as template, underwent TCR beta VDJ and CDR3 profiling. TCRdb analysed the reads with MiXCR anew, one entry per CDR3 protein. The profile shows about 180,000 distinct CDR3 sequences, 63% of them singletons. Input material: sorted CD4+, CD8+, or CD8+CD57+ T cells (not recorded which) from PBMCs. The source is a human donor with aplastic anemia.

This clonotype appeared many times. The V call is TRBV5-6, the J call TRBJ2-7; D gene unclear. This CDR3 has 13 residues. The V gene's germline CDR1 is SGHDT and CDR2 YYEEEE. V lost 0 bases, J lost 9 bases, and 13 bases lay in between. The CDR3 DNA is TGTGCCAGCAGCTTGGGGGTCGGGTTGGGGCAGTACTTC. Its translation: CASSLGVGLGQYF.

The chain links TRBV29-1 to TRBJ2-7, with TRBD1 identical over 7 bases. The V and J ends lost 6 bases and 2 bases, in that order; junction bases with no gene match: 1. CDR3 length: 11 amino acids. CDR1 and CDR2 from the germline V gene are SQVTM and ANQGSEA. The CDR3 nucleotides are TGCAGCGTGGGACAGACCTACGAGCAGTACTTC. This encodes CSVGQTYEQYF.

This clonotype was found many times. The chain recombines TRBV20-1 with TRBJ2-7; D ambiguous. V was clipped by 3 bases and J by 7 bases, with 16 bases between them. Germline V CDR1 and CDR2: DFQATT, SNEGSKA (reference sequence). CDR3 length: 13 residues. The CDR3 loop is CSARVSGEREQYF. DNA of the CDR3: TGCAGTGCTAGGGTTTCTGGGGAACGAGAGCAGTACTTC.

The V call is TRBV2, the J call TRBJ2-2, with 9 nucleotides matching TRBD1. Trimming removed 6 bases from V and 5 bases from J; junction bases left unmatched: 4. Germline CDR1 reads SNHLY; CDR2 reads FYNNEI. The CDR3 contains 14 residues. CDR3 sequence reads: CASRPDRGTGELFF. The CDR3 DNA follows: TGTGCCAGCAGACCGGACAGGGGAACCGGGGAGCTGTTTTTT.

The rearrangement links TRBV11-3 to TRBJ2-7; the D call may be TRBD1 or TRBD2 (5 bases each). CDR1 is SGHNT and CDR2 is YENEEA in the germline V gene. With 1 base removed from V and 4 bases from J, the gap between germline ends came to 8 bases. The CDR3 loop spans 13 amino acids. The CDR3 nucleotides read TGTGCCAGCAGCTTAGTCAGGGAGTACGAGCAGTACTTC. This encodes CASSLVREYEQYF.

The chain has TRBV5-4 and TRBJ2-5; D is perhaps TRBD1 (5 bases). The CDR3 is 15 amino acids. V was cut by 0 bases and J by 5 bases, with 14 bases left in between. CDR1 and CDR2 (germline): SGHNT, YYREEE (reference sequence). In DNA form, the CDR3 reads TGTGCCAGCAGCTTGGGAACGCAGGGCCAGGAGACCCAGTACTTC. Its protein product is CASSLGTQGQETQYF.

This clonotype was observed a single time. This rearrangement joins TRBV20-1 to TRBJ2-7; possible D gene TRBD1, 5 bases. Between the trimmed V and J ends, which lost 0 bases and 6 bases, there was a span of 15 bases. This CDR3 has 14 amino acids. The V gene's germline CDR1 is DFQATT and CDR2 SNEGSKA (reference sequence). The CDR3 sequence is CSARDTGPSAEQYF. As DNA, the CDR3 is TGCAGTGCTAGAGATACAGGCCCCTCGGCCGAGCAGTACTTC.

The gene calls are TRBV10-3 and TRBJ1-5; D gene ambiguous. V lost 8 bases and J 7 bases, leaving 6 bases between the germline ends. The CDR3 runs to 10 residues. CDR1 and CDR2 (germline): ENHRY, SYGVKD. In nucleotides, the CDR3 is TGTGCCATCGGGTACCAGCCCCAGCATTTT. It is translated as CAIGYQPQHF.

The chain is built from TRBV9 and TRBJ1-3; unclear D gene. Germline CDR1 SGDLS, CDR2 YYNGEE. V gave up 5 bases and J gave up 4 bases, with 13 bases separating them. This CDR3 is built from 14 residues. For the CDR3, the DNA is TGTGCCAGCAGTGGAGAGTGGCAAGGAAACACCATATATTTT. It yields the protein CASSGEWQGNTIYF.

The V call is TRBV7-9, the J call TRBJ2-2, with unresolved D. The germline V gene encodes CDR1 SEHNR and CDR2 FQNEAQ (reference sequence). V lost 1 base and J lost 8, with 5 bases in between. There are 12 residues in the CDR3. The CDR3 loop reads CASSLGVGELFF. The CDR3 DNA is TGTGCCAGCAGCTTAGGGGTGGGGGAGCTGTTTTTT.

The chain joins TRBV7-3 to TRBJ2-2; D remains unclear. V lost 2 bases and J lost 6, with 4 bases in between. This CDR3 contains 12 residues. The germline V gene has CDR1 SGHTA and CDR2 FQGTGA. In DNA, the CDR3 is TGTGCCAGCAGCTTAGGTTCCGGGGAGCTGTTTTTT. Its protein product is CASSLGSGELFF.

This CDR3 is CASARTGDSYNEQFF. CDR3 nucleotide sequence: TGTGCCAGCGCCCGGACAGGGGACTCCTACAATGAGCAGTTCTTC. This chain joins TRBV9 and TRBJ2-1, with 9 bases fitting TRBD1. V was pared by 7 bases and J by 0 bases, with 5 bases of the junction left unmatched. This CDR3 contains 15 residues. Germline CDR1 SGDLS, CDR2 YYNGEE.

This clonotype was seen more than once but under ten times. The chain joins TRBV5-6 to TRBJ2-7, with 11 bases that match TRBD1. The CDR3 runs to 15 residues. The trim removed 1 base at V and 2 bases at J, leaving 2 bases unmatched. CDR1 and CDR2 (germline): SGHDT, YYEEEE. CDR3 amino acids: CASSLPGQGAYEQYF. The CDR3 DNA is TGTGCCAGCAGCTTGCCGGGACAGGGGGCCTACGAGCAGTACTTC.

The chain combines TRBV7-2 with TRBJ2-7; D could derive from TRBD1 or TRBD2 (6 bases each). V was shortened by 3 bases and J by 6 bases, with 15 bases between the two germline ends. The CDR3 consists of 14 residues. The germline CDR1 and CDR2 sequences are SGHTA and FQGNSA. CDR3 in DNA: TGTGCCAGCAGCTTGGCCGGGGGCCTAGTCGAGCAGTACTTC. This encodes CASSLAGGLVEQYF.

The rearrangement uses TRBV5-1 and TRBJ2-7, with TRBD1 identical over 11 bases. Per the germline V gene, CDR1 is SGHRS and CDR2 is YFSETQ. This CDR3 has 15 residues. Germline trimming cut 7 bases from V and 1 base from J; bases unmatched to any gene: 7. CDR3 in DNA: TGCGCCAGCCGTGGGGGGGACAGGGGGTCCTACGAGCAGTACTTC. This sequence encodes CASRGGDRGSYEQYF. The full variable domain, its missing parts supplied by reference TRBV5-1 and TRBJ2-7, is KAGVTQTPRYLIKTRGQQVTLSCSPISGHRSVSWYQQTPGQGLQFLFEYFSETQRNKGNFPGRFSGRQFSNSRSEMNVSTLELGDSALYLCASRGGDRGSYEQYFGPGTRLTVT.

The chain carries TRBV9 and TRBJ1-2, with unresolved D. Germline CDR1 is SGDLS and CDR2 is YYNGEE. Trimming removed 0 bases from V and 1 base from J, with 4 bases in between. The CDR3 length is 13 residues. The CDR3 DNA follows: TGTGCCAGCAGCGTAGCTCATAACTATGGCTACACCTTC. As protein: CASSVAHNYGYTF.

The V and J genes are TRBV27 and TRBJ1-2, with a tentative D call TRBD1 (6 bases). V lost 5 bases and J 5 bases, leaving 21 bases between the germline ends. Germline V CDR1 and CDR2: MNHEY, SMNVEV (reference sequence). The CDR3 runs to 16 residues. CDR3 region: CASSPHSPGARYGYTF. The CDR3 coding sequence is TGTGCCAGCAGTCCCCATTCTCCGGGGGCGCGGTATGGCTACACCTTC.

A single count supports this clonotype. This chain joins TRBV10-3 and TRBJ2-3; 8 nucleotides line up with TRBD2. Germline-derived CDR1 and CDR2 are ENHRY and SYGVKD. The CDR3 runs 14 residues. Trimming at V came to 3 bases and at J to 5 bases, leaving 4 bases not matched to a gene. CDR3 in amino acids: CAISDGLAGDTQYF. CDR3 bases: TGTGCCATCAGTGATGGACTAGCCGGAGATACGCAGTATTTT.

The chain joins TRBV19 to TRBJ1-5, with D possibly TRBD1 on 5 matching bases. The CDR3 has 14 residues. Germline V CDR1 and CDR2: LNHDA, SQIVND (reference sequence). V was cut by 1 base and J by 3 bases, with 7 bases left in between. CDR3 protein: CASSIAGLNQPQHF. The CDR3 bases are TGTGCCAGTAGTATAGCAGGGCTCAATCAGCCCCAGCATTTT.